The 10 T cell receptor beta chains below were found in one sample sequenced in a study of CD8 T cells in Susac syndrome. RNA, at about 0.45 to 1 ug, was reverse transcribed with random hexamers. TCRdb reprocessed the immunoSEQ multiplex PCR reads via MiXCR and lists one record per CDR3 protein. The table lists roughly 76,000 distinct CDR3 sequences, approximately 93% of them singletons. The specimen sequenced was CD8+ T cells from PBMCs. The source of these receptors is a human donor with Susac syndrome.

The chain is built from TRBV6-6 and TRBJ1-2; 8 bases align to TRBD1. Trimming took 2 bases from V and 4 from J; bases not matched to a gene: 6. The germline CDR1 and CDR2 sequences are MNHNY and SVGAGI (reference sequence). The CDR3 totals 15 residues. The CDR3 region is CASSYPTGVVYGYTF. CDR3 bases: TGTGCCAGCAGTTACCCGACAGGGGTTGTCTATGGCTACACCTTC.

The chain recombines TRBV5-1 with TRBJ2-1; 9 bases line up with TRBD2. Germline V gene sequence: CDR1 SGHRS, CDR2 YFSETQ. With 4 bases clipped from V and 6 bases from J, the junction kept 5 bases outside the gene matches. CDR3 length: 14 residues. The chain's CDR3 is CASSPGTSTNEQFF. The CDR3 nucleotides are TGCGCCAGCAGCCCCGGGACTAGCACCAATGAGCAGTTCTTC.

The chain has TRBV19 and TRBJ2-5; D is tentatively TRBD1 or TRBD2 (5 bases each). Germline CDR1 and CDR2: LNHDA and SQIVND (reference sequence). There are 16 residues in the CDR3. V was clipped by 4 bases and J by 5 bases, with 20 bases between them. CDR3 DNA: TGTGCCAGTAGTACCCGGGACCGTCTTCAAGGGGAGACCCAGTACTTC. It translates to CASSTRDRLQGETQYF.

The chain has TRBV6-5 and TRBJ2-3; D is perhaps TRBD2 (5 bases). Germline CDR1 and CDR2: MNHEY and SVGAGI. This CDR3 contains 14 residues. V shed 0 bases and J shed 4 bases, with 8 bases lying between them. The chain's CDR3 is CASSYSRDPDTQYF. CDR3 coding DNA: TGTGCCAGCAGTTACTCGAGGGATCCAGATACGCAGTATTTT.

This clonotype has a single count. CDR3 nucleotides: TGTGCCAGCATGTATATTAGCGCGCCTCCCACAGATACGCAGTATTTT. This gives the protein CASMYISAPPTDTQYF. V and J are TRBV6-1 and TRBJ2-3, with D perhaps TRBD2 (5 bases). V lost 7 bases and J lost 2, with 19 bases in between. The CDR3 covers 16 residues. In germline, CDR1 is MNHNS, CDR2 SASEGT.

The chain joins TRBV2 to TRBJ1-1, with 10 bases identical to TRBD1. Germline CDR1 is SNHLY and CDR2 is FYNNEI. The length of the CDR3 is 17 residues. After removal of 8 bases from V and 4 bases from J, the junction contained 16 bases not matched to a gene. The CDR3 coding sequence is TGTGCCAGCCTGGGTGACAGGGGGCGTTCATCGGGCACTGAAGCTTTCTTT. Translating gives CASLGDRGRSSGTEAFF. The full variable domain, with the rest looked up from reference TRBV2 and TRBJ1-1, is EPEVTQTPSHQVTQMGQEVILRCVPISNHLYFYWYRQILGQKVEFLVSFYNNEISEKSEIFDDQFSVERPDGSNFTLKIRSTKLEDSAMYFCASLGDRGRSSGTEAFFGQGTRLTVV.

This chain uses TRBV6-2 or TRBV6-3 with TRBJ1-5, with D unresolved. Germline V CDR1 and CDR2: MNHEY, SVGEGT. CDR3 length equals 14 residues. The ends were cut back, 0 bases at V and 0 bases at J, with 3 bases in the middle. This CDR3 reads CASSYSVSNQPQHF. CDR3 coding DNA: TGTGCCAGCAGTTACTCAGTTAGCAATCAGCCCCAGCATTTT.

CDR3 sequence (DNA): TGTGCCAGCAGTTACTCCGGGAATTCACCCCTCCACTTT. It yields the protein CASSYSGNSPLHF. The chain couples TRBV6-5 to TRBJ1-6; no clear D. V was shortened by 0 bases and J by 7 bases, with 4 bases between the two germline ends. The CDR3 is made up of 13 amino acids. Germline V gene data show CDR1 as MNHEY and CDR2 as SVGAGI.

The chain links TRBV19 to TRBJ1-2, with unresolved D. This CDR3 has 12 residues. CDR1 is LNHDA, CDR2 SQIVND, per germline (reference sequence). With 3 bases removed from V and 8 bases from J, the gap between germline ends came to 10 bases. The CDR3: CASSMVPGGYTF. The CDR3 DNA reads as TGTGCCAGTAGTATGGTCCCGGGAGGCTACACCTTC. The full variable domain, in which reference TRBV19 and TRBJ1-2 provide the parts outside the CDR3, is DGGITQSPKYLFRKEGQNVTLSCEQNLNHDAMYWYRQDPGQGLRLIYYSQIVNDFQKGDIAEGYSVSREKKESFPLTVTSAQKNPTAFYLCASSMVPGGYTFGSGTRLTVV.

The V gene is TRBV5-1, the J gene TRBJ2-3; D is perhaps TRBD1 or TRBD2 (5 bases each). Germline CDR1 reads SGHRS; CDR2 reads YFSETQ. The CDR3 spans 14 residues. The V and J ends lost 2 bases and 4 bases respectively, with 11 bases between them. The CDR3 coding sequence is TGCGCCAGCAGCTTCGAGGGGACCCCAGATACGCAGTATTTT. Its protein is CASSFEGTPDTQYF.